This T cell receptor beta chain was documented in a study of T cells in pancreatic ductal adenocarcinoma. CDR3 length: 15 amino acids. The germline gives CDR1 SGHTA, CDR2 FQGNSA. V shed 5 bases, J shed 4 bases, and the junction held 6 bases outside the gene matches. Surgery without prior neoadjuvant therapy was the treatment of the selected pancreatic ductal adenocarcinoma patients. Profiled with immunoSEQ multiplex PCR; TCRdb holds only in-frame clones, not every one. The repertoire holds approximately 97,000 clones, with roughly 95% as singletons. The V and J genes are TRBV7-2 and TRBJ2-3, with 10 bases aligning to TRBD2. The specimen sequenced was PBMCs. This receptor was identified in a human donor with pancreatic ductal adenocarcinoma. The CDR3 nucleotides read TGTGCCAGCAGCACGGGGACTAGCGCGTCAGATACGCAGTATTTT. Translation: CASSTGTSASDTQYF.